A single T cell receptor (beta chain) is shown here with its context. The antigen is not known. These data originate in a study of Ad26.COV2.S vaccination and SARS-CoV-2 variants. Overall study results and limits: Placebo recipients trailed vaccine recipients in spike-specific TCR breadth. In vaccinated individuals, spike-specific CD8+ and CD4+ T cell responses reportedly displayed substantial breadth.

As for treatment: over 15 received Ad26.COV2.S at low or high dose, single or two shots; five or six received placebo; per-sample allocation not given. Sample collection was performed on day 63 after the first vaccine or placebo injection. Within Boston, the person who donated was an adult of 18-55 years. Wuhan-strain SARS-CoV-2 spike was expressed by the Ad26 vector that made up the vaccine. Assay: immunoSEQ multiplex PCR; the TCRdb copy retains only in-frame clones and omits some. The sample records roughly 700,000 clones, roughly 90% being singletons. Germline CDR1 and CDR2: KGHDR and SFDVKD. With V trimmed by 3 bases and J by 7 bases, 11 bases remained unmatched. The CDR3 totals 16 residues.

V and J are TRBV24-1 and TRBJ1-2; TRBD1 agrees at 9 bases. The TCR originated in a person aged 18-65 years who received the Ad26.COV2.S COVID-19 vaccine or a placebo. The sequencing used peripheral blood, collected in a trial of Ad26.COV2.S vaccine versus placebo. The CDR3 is CATSDRPGTGPSGYTF. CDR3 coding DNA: TGTGCCACCAGTGATCGACCCGGGACAGGGCCTTCTGGCTACACCTTC.